A selection of T cell receptor beta chains follows, all from one sample in a study of T cell changes during pregnancy in multiple sclerosis. This table comes from immunoSEQ multiplex PCR, and its TCRdb copy is limited to in-frame clones, with some not included. The table records over 65,000 clones, around 94% of them present only once. The material sequenced was peripheral blood, taken in the third trimester of pregnancy. The source is a female donor with multiple sclerosis, enrolled in a pregnancy study. Both conserved end residues are part of each CDR3. Each record gives: J gene, clone size, V gene, D gene, CDR3 protein, CDR3 DNA. A D gene is named only where the DNA matches it firmly. Clone sizes are given selectively: once, few, many, or a class where the clone is expanded.

TRBJ2-2 | . | TRBV2 | TRBD1 | CASYEGDRGFTGELFF | TGTGCCAGCTATGAGGGGGACAGGGGCTTCACCGGGGAGCTGTTTTTT
TRBJ2-7 | . | TRBV7-3 | TRBD2 | CASSFRPPPGGLSEQYF | TGTGCCAGCAGCTTTAGACCCCCGCCGGGAGGGCTGAGCGAGCAGTACTTC
TRBJ2-5 | . | TRBV10-3 | TRBD1 | CAISDSGTGGIGTQYF | TGTGCCATCAGCGACTCCGGGACAGGGGGCATAGGGACCCAGTACTTC
TRBJ2-7 | . | TRBV23-1 | TRBD1 | CASGPRTGDITYEQYF | TGCGCCAGCGGCCCGCGGACAGGGGACATTACCTACGAGCAGTACTTC
TRBJ1-2 | once | TRBV14 | TRBD1 | CASSLETGGTGYTF | TGTGCCAGCAGCCTAGAGACAGGGGGTACTGGCTACACCTTC
TRBJ1-2 | . | TRBV4-1 | TRBD1 | CASSQPGTERNYGYTF | TGCGCCAGCAGCCAGCCCGGGACAGAGAGAAACTATGGCTACACCTTC
TRBJ1-2 | . | TRBV6-1 | TRBD1 | CASSEALPGAGGRYTF | TGTGCCAGCAGTGAAGCGCTTCCGGGGGCAGGGGGCCGCTACACCTTC
TRBJ1-1 | . | TRBV25-1 | TRBD1 | CASSESWTGMNTEAFF | TGTGCCAGCAGTGAATCGTGGACAGGGATGAACACTGAAGCTTTCTTT
TRBJ2-2 | . | TRBV7-2 | TRBD2 | CASIPGGAHTGELFF | TGTGCCAGCATCCCCGGGGGGGCGCACACCGGGGAGCTGTTTTTT
TRBJ1-5 | . | TRBV29-1 | . | CSVFDGPGPQHF | TGCAGCGTTTTCGACGGTCCGGGGCCCCAGCATTTT
TRBJ2-7 | . | TRBV10-2 | . | CASSQQGPIRNEQYF | TGCGCCAGCAGCCAACAGGGACCCATTCGGAACGAGCAGTACTTC
TRBJ1-2 | . | TRBV30 | . | CAWSVPEQGWGGYTF | TGTGCCTGGAGTGTACCGGAACAGGGTTGGGGCGGCTACACCTTC
TRBJ2-1 | . | TRBV10-2 | TRBD1 | CASSIILTGSPSYNEQFF | TGCGCCAGCAGCATTATCTTGACAGGGAGTCCAAGTTACAATGAGCAGTTCTTC
TRBJ2-7 | . | TRBV5-1 | TRBD2 | CASSLAGTYEQYF | TGCGCCAGCAGCTTAGCGGGGACCTACGAGCAGTACTTC
TRBJ1-2 | . | TRBV19 | TRBD1 | CASKTGDYGYTF | TGTGCCAGTAAGACAGGGGACTATGGCTACACCTTC
TRBJ1-6 | . | TRBV9 | TRBD1 | CASSHQALTGSDSPLHF | TGTGCCAGCAGCCATCAAGCACTGACAGGGTCTGACTCACCCCTCCACTTT
TRBJ1-2 | . | TRBV7-9 | TRBD1 | CASSLSRTGAKDGYTF | TGTGCCAGCAGCTTATCCCGGACAGGGGCTAAGGATGGCTACACCTTC
TRBJ1-6 | . | TRBV4-3 | TRBD1 | CASSRTGGNSPLHF | TGCGCCAGCAGCCGGACAGGGGGCAATTCACCCCTCCACTTT
TRBJ2-1 | once | TRBV29-1 | . | CSVALGNEQFF | TGCAGCGTTGCCCTAGGAAATGAGCAGTTCTTC
TRBJ2-2 | . | TRBV5-1 | TRBD2 | CASASGAQVSGELFF | TGCGCCAGCGCGAGCGGGGCCCAAGTGTCCGGGGAGCTGTTTTTT
TRBJ1-1 | . | TRBV5-1 | TRBD1 | CASSEGQQNTEAFF | TGCGCCAGCAGCGAGGGACAGCAGAACACTGAAGCTTTCTTT
TRBJ2-7 | . | TRBV27 | . | CASSSPTTGIYEQYF | TGTGCCAGCAGTTCCCCTACCACAGGGATCTACGAGCAGTACTTC
TRBJ1-1 | . | TRBV13 | . | CASSATGTGELNTEAFF | TGTGCCAGCAGCGCCACCGGGACTGGGGAATTGAACACTGAAGCTTTCTTT
TRBJ1-2 | . | TRBV29-1 | . | CSVKVTGGVRGYTF | TGCAGCGTCAAAGTAACAGGCGGGGTCCGAGGCTACACCTTC
TRBJ1-1 | . | TRBV9 | . | CASSVGNAGNTEAFF | TGTGCCAGCAGCGTAGGTAACGCAGGAAACACTGAAGCTTTCTTT
TRBJ1-5 | . | TRBV27 | . | CASSLGPVKPQHF | TGTGCCAGCAGTTTGGGCCCGGTTAAGCCCCAGCATTTT
TRBJ2-2 | once | TRBV21-1 | . | CASRRQRQGSTGELFF | TGTGCCAGCCGCCGGCAGCGACAGGGAAGCACCGGGGAGCTGTTTTTT
TRBJ1-2 | . | TRBV7-2 | . | CASRAWGGLGKYGYTF | TGTGCCAGCAGGGCCTGGGGGGGGCTCGGAAAGTATGGCTACACCTTC
TRBJ2-5 | . | TRBV9 | TRBD2 | CASSSGVGAGGRETQYF | TGTGCCAGCAGCTCAGGGGTGGGAGCGGGGGGCCGGGAGACCCAGTACTTC
TRBJ1-4 | . | TRBV5-1 | . | CASSLGGSTTNEKLFF | TGCGCCAGCAGCTTAGGAGGGTCGACAACTAATGAAAAACTGTTTTTT
TRBJ1-2 | . | TRBV19 | . | CASSRAGSLNYGYTF | TGTGCCAGTAGTAGGGCAGGGTCATTGAACTATGGCTACACCTTC
TRBJ1-6 | . | TRBV4-2 | . | CASSQVLGSYNSPLHF | TGTGCCAGCAGCCAAGTCCTAGGCTCCTATAATTCACCCCTCCACTTT
TRBJ1-2 | . | TRBV6-1 | . | CASSDGTNLYGYTF | TGTGCCAGCAGTGATGGGACTAACCTTTATGGCTACACCTTC
TRBJ1-2 | . | TRBV20-1 | . | CSATRDYGYTF | TGCAGTGCTACGCGGGACTATGGCTACACCTTC
TRBJ2-5 | . | TRBV2 | TRBD2 | CASRPSGGGETQYF | TGTGCCAGCAGGCCTAGCGGGGGGGGTGAGACCCAGTACTTC
TRBJ1-6 | . | TRBV10-2 | TRBD1 | CASSEPHPGQGSYNSPLHF | TGCGCCAGCAGTGAGCCTCATCCTGGACAGGGGTCCTATAATTCACCCCTCCACTTT
TRBJ2-2 | . | TRBV7-3 | TRBD1 | CASSRQGGSGELFF | TGTGCCAGCAGCCGACAGGGTGGGTCCGGGGAGCTGTTTTTT
TRBJ2-3 | . | TRBV7-3 | TRBD2 | CASSETSGGRTDTQYF | TGTGCCAGCAGCGAAACTAGCGGGGGTCGCACAGATACGCAGTATTTT
TRBJ2-3 | . | TRBV18 | TRBD1 | CASSKDRADTQYF | TGTGCCAGCTCAAAGGACAGGGCAGATACGCAGTATTTT
TRBJ1-2 | once | TRBV7-2 | TRBD1 | CASRTGGDNYGYTF | TGTGCCAGCAGAACAGGGGGGGATAACTATGGCTACACCTTC
TRBJ2-3 | . | TRBV7-7 | TRBD1 | CASSLGQGTEDTQYF | TGTGCCAGCAGCCTCGGACAGGGGACTGAAGATACGCAGTATTTT
TRBJ1-1 | . | TRBV7-8 | . | CASSLEGLGGVNTEAFF | TGTGCCAGCAGCTTAGAGGGGTTGGGTGGCGTGAACACTGAAGCTTTCTTT
TRBJ1-1 | . | TRBV6-1 | TRBD1 | CASSSDRGQAFF | TGTGCCAGCAGTTCGGACAGGGGGCAAGCTTTCTTT
TRBJ1-1 | . | TRBV19 | . | CASSTRRDTEAFF | TGTGCCAGTAGCACTAGGAGGGACACTGAAGCTTTCTTT
TRBJ1-2 | . | TRBV6-5 | . | CASSYLTYRESYGYTF | TGTGCCAGCAGTTACTTAACCTACAGGGAGAGCTATGGCTACACCTTC
TRBJ2-1 | . | TRBV6-1 | TRBD2 | CASSLAGVSYNEQFF | TGTGCCAGCAGTCTAGCGGGGGTTTCCTACAATGAGCAGTTCTTC
TRBJ1-1 | . | TRBV30 | TRBD1 | CAWSVQGRRVSEAFF | TGTGCCTGGAGTGTACAGGGGCGTCGGGTGAGTGAAGCTTTCTTT
TRBJ2-2 | once | TRBV11-2 | . | CASSFGNTGELFF | TGTGCCAGCAGCTTCGGGAACACCGGGGAGCTGTTTTTT
TRBJ2-7 | . | TRBV9 | . | CASSVAWANGEQYF | TGTGCCAGCAGCGTAGCTTGGGCTAACGGCGAGCAGTACTTC
TRBJ2-2 | . | TRBV5-1 | TRBD2 | CASSYRLAGVNTGELFF | TGCGCCAGCAGCTATCGGCTAGCGGGCGTAAACACCGGGGAGCTGTTTTTT
TRBJ2-3 | . | TRBV9 | . | CASSGGGRADTQYF | TGTGCCAGCAGCGGGGGGGGCCGGGCAGATACGCAGTATTTT